The clone carrying this T cell receptor (beta chain) was found a few times. The data belong to a study of blood T cell repertoires in COVID-19. Clones were read by immunoSEQ multiplex PCR, and TCRdb kept only the in-frame ones, dropping some. The sample carries 250,000 to 300,000 clones, around four fifths recorded once. This TCR was recovered from a man younger than 40 with acute COVID-19. Sequencing was performed on PBMCs or T cells enriched from blood (not recorded which).

CDR3 DNA: TGTGCCAGCAGTTACTCGACTGTGTTGCCAGGGGAGCTGTTTTTT. The encoded protein is CASSYSTVLPGELFF. V usage is TRBV6-5 and J usage is TRBJ2-2; D unclear. Between the trimmed V and J ends, which lost 0 bases and 8 bases, there was a span of 13 bases. Per germline, CDR1 MNHEY and CDR2 SVGAGI. This CDR3 region has 15 residues.